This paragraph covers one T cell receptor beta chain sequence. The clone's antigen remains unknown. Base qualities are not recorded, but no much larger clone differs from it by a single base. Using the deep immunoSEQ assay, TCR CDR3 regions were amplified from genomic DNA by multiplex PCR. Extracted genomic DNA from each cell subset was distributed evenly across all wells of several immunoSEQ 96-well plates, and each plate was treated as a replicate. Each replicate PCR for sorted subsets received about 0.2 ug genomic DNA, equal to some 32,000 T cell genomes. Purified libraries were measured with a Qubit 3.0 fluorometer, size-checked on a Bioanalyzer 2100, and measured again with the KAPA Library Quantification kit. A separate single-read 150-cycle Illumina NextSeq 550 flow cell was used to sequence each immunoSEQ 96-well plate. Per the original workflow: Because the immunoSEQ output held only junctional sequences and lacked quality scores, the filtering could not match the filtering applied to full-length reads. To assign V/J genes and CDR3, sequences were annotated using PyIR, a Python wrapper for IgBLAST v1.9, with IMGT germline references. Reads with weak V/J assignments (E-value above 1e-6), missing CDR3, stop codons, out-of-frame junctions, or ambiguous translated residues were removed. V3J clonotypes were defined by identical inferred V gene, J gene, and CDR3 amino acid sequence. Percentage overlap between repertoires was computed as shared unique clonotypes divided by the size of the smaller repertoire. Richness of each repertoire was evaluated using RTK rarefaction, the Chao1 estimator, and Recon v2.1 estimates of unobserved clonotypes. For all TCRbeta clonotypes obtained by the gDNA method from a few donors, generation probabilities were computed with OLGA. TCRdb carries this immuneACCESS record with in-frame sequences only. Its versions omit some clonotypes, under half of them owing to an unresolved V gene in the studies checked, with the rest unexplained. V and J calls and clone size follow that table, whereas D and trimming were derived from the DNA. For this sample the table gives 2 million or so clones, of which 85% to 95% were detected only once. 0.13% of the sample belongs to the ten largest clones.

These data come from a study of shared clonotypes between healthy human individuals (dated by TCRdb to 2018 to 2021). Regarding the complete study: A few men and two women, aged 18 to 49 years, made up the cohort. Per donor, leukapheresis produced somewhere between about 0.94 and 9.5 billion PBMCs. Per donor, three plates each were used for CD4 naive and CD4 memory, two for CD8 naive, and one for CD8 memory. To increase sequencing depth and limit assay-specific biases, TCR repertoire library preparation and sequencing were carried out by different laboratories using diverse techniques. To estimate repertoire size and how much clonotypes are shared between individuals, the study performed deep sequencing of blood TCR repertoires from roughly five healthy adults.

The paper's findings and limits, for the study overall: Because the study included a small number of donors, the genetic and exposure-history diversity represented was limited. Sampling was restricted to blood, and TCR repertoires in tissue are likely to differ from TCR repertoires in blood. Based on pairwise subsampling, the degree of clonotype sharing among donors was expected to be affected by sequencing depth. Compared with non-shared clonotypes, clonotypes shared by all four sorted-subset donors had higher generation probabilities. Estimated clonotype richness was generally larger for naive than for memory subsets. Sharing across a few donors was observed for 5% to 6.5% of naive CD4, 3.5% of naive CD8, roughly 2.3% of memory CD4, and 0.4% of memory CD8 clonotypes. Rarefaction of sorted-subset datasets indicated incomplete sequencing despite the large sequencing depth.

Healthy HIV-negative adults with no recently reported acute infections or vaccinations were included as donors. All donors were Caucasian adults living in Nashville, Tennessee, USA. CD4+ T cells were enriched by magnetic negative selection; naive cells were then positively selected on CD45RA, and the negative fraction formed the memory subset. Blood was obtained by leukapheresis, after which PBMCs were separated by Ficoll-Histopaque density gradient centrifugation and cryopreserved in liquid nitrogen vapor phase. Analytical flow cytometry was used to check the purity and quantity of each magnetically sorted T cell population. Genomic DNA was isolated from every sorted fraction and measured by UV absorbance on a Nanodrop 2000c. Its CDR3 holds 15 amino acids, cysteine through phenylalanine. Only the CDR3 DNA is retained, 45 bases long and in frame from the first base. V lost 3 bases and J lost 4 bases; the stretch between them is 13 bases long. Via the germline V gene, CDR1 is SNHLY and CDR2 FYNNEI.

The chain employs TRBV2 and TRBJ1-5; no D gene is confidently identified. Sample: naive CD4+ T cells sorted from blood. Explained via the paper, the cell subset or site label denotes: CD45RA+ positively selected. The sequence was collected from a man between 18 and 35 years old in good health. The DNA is TGTGCCAGCAGTGACGTCGTGGGCCGTAATCAGCCCCAGCATTTT. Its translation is CASSDVVGRNQPQHF.